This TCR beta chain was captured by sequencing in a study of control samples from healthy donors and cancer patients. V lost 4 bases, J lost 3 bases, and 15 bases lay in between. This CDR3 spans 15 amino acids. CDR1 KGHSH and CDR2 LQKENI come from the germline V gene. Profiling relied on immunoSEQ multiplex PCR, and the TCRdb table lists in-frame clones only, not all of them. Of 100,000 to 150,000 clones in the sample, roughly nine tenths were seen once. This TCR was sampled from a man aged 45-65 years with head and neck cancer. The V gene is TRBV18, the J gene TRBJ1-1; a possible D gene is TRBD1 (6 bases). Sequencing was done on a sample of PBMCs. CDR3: CASSLHRVGDTEAFF. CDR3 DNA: TGTGCCAGCTCACTCCACAGGGTAGGCGACACTGAAGCTTTCTTT.